This TCR beta chain originates from a study of T cell responses to AZD1222 COVID-19 vaccine. This CDR3 has 13 residues. Between the trimmed V and J ends, which lost 1 base and 6 bases, there was a span of 7 bases. Using immunoSEQ multiplex PCR, the repertoire was profiled, and TCRdb retains in-frame clones only, with some absent. The sample has approximately 17,000 clones; 65% to 80% are singletons. In its sample, this clone was seen a few times. Material: peripheral blood, obtained 28 days after the second AZD1222 dose. This chain uses TRBV12-3 or TRBV12-4 with TRBJ2-1; D may be TRBD2 (6 bases). The origin of this receptor is an adult who received the AZD1222 COVID-19 vaccine. CDR3 DNA: TGTGCCAGCAGTTTAGGGGGGGTCAATGAGCAGTTCTTC. Translated: CASSLGGVNEQFF.